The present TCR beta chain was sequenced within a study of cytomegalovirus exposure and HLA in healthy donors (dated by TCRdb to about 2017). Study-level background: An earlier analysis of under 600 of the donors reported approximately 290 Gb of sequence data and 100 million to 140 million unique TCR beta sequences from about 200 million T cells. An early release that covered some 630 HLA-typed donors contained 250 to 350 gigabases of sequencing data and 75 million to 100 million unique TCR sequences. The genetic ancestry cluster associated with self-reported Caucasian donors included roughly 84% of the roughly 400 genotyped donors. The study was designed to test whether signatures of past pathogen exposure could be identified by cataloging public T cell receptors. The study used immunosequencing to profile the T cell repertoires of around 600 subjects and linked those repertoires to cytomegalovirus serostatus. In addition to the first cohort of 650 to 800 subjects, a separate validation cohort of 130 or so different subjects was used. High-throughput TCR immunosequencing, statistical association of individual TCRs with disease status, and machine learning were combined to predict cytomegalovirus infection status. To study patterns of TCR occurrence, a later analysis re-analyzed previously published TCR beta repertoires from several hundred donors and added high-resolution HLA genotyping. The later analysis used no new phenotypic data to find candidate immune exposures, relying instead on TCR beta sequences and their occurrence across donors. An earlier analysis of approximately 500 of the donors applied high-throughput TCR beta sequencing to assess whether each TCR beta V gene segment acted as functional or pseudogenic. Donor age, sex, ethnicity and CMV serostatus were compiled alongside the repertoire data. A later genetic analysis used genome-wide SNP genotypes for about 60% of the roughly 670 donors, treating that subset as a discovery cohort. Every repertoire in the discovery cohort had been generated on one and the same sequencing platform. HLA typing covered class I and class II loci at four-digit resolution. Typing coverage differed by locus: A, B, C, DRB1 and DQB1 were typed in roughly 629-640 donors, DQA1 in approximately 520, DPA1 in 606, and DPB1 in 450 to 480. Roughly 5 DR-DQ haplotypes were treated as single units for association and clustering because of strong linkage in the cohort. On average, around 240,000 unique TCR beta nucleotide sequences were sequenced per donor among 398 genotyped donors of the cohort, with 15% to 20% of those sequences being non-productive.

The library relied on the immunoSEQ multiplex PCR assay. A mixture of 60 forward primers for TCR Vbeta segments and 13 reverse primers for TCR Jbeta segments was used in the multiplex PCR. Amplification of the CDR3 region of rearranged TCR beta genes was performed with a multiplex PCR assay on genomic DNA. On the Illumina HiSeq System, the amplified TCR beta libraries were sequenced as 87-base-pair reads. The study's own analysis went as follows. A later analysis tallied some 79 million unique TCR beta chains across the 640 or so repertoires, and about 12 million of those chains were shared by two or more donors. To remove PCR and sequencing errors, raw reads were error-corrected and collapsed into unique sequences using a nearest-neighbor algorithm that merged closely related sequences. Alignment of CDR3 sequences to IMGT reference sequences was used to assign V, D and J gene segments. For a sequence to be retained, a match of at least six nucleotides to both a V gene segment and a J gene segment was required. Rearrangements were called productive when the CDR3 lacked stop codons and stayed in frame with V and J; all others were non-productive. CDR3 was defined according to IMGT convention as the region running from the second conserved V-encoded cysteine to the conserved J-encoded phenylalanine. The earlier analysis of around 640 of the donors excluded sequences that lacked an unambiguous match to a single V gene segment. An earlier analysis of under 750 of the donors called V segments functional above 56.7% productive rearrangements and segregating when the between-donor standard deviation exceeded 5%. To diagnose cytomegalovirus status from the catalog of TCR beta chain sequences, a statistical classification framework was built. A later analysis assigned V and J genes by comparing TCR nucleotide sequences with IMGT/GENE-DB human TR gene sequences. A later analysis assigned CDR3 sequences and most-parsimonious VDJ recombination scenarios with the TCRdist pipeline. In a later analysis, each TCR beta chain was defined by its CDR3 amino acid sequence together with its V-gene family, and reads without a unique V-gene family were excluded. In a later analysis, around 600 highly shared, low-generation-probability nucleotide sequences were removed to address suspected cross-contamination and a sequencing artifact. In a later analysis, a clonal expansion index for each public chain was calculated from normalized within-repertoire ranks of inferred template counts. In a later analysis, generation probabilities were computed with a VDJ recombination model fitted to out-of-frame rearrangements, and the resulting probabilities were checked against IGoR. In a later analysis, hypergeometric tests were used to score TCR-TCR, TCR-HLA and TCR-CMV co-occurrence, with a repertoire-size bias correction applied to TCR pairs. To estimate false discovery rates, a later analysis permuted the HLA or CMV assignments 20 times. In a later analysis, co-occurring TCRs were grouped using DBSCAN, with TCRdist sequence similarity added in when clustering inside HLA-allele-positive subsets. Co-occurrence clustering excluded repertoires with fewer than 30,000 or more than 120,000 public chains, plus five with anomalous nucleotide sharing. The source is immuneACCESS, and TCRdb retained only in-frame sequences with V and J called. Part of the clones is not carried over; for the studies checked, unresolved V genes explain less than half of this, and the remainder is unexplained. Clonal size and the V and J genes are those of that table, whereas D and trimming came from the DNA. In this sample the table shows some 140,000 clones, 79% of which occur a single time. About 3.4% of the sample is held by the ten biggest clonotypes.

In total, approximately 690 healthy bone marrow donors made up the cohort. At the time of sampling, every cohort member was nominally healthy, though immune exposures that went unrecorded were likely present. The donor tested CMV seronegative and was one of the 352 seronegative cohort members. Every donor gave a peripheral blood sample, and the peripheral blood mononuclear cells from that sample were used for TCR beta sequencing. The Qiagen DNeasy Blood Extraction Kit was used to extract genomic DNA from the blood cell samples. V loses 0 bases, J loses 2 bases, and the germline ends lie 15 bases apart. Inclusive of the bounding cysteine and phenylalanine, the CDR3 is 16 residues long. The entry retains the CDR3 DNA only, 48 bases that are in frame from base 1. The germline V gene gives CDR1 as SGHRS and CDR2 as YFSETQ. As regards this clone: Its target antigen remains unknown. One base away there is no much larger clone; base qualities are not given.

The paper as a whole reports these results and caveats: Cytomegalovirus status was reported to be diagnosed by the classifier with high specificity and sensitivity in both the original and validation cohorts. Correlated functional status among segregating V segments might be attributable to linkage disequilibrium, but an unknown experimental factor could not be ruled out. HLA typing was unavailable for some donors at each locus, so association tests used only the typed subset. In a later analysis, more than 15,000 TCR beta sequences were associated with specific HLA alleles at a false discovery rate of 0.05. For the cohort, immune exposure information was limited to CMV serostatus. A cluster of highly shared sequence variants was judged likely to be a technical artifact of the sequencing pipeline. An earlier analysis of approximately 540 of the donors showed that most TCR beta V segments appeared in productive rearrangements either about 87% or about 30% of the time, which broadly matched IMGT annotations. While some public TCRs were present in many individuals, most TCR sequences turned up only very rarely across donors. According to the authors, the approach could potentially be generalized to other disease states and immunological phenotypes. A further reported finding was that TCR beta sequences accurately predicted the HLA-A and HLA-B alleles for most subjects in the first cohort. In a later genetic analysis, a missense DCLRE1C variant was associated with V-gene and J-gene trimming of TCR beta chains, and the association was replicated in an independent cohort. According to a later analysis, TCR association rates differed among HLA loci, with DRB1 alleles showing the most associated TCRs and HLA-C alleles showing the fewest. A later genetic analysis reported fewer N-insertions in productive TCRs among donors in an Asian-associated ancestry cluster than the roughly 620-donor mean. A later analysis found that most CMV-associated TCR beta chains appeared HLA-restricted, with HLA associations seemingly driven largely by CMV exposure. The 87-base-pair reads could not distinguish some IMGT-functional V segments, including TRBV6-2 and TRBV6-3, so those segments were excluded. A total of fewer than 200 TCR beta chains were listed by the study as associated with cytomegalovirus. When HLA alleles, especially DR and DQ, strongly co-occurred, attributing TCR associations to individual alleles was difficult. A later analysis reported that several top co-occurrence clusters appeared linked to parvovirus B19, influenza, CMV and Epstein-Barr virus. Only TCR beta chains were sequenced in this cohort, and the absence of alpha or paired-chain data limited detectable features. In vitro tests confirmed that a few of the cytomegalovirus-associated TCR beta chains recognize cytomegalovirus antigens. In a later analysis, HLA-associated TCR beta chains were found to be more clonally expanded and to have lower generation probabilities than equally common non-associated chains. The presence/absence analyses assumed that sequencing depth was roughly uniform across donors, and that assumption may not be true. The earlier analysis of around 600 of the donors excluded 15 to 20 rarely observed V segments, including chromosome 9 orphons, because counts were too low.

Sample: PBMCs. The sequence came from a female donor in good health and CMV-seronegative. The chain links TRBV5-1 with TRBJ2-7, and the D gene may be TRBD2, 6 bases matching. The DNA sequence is TGCGCCAGCAGCTTGGAAGGACTAACCTCTCCCTACGAGCAGTACTTC. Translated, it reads CASSLEGLTSPYEQYF.